This T cell receptor beta chain was sequenced for a study of OX40 agonist ivuxolimab in advanced cancers. The study's findings and limits: More expanded clones were seen, on average, in CD8+ T cells than in CD4+.

Systemic immunosuppression or autoimmune disease history was grounds to exclude patients. As concerns this clone: No antigen is known for it.

CDR1 is GTSNPN, CDR2 SVGIG, per germline (reference sequence). The CDR3 totals 15 residues. V was shortened by 1 base and J by 0 bases, with 9 bases between the two germline ends. Produced via immunoSEQ multiplex PCR; TCRdb's table is partial and in-frame only. The table has 120,000 or so clones, approximately 89% seen once; the top ten hold 0.27%. The chain joins TRBV30 to TRBJ1-4; D might be TRBD1 (5 bases). The TCR originated in an adult with an advanced solid tumor such as melanoma, head and neck, liver or kidney cancer. The input for sequencing was CD4+ or CD8+ T cells sorted from blood, taken in a trial of the OX40 agonist ivuxolimab. CDR3 residues: CAWSGRTTTNEKLFF. The DNA for the CDR3 is TGTGCCTGGAGTGGGCGGACAACAACTAATGAAAAACTGTTTTTT.